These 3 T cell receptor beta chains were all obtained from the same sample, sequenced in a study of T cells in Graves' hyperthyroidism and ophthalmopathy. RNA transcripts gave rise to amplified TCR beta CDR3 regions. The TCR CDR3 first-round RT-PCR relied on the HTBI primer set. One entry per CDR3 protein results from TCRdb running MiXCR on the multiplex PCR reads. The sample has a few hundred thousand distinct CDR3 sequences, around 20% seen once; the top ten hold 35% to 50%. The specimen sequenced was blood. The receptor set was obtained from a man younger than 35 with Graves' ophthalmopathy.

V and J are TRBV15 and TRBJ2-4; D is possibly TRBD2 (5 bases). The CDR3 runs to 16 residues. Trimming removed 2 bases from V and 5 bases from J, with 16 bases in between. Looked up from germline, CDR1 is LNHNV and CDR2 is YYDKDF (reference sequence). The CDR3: CATSRLRSETENIQYF. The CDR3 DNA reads TGTGCCACCAGCAGACTGCGTAGCGAGACCGAAAACATTCAGTACTTC.

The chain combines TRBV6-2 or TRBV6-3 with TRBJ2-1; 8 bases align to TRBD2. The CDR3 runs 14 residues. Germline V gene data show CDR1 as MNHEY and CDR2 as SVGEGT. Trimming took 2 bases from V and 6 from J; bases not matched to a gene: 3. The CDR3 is CASSYPGGPNEQFF. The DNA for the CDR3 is TGTGCCAGCAGTTACCCGGGGGGGCCCAATGAGCAGTTCTTC.

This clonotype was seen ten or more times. The CDR3 protein is CASSLAAGGVNEQFF. CDR3 coding DNA: TGTGCCAGCAGCTTAGCGGCGGGGGGCGTCAATGAGCAGTTCTTC. The rearrangement links TRBV7-2 to TRBJ2-1; 8 positions match TRBD2. This CDR3 has 15 amino acids. Germline loops: CDR1 SGHTA, CDR2 FQGNSA. Trimming removed 0 bases from V and 6 bases from J; junction bases left unmatched: 4.